The TCR beta chain under discussion was sequenced for a study of cytomegalovirus exposure and HLA in healthy donors. The PCR used 60 Vbeta and 13 Jbeta primers. Assay: immunoSEQ multiplex PCR; the TCRdb copy retains only in-frame clones and omits some. The table shows approximately 190,000 clones, with about nine tenths occurring only once. This CDR3 has 16 amino acids. The ends lost 1 base at V and 2 bases at J; junction bases unmatched: 4. Germline V gene sequence: CDR1 MGHDK, CDR2 SYGVNS. The clonotype was recovered from a man under 40 in good health and CMV-seronegative. The genes are TRBV25-1 and TRBJ1-2, with TRBD1 matching over 10 bases. The sequencing input was PBMCs. CDR3 sequence reads: CASSELLGQGNYGYTF. The CDR3 bases are TGTGCCAGCAGTGAATTATTGGGACAGGGGAACTATGGCTACACCTTC.